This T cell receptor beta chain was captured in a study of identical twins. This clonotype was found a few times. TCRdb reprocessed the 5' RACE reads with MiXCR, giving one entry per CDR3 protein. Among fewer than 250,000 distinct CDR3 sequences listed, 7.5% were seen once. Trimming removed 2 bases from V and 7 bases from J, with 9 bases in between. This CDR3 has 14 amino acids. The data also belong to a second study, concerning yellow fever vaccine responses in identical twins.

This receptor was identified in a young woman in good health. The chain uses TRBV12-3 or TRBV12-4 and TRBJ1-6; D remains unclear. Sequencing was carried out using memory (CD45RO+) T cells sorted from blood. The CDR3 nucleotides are TGTGCCAGCAGTTTACGGGGTGGCAATTCACCCCTCCACTTT. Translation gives CASSLRGGNSPLHF.